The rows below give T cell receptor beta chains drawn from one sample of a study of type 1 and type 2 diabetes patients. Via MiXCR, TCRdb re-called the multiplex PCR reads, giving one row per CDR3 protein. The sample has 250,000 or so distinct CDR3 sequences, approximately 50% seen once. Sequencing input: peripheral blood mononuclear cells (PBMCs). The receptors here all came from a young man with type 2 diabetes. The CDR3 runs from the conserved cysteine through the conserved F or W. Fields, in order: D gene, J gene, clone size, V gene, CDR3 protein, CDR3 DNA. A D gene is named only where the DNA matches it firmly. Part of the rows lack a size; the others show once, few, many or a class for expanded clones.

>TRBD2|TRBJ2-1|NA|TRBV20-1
CSARSSSSGTGEQFF
TGCAGTGCTAGATCGTCTTCTAGCGGGACGGGTGAGCAGTTCTTC
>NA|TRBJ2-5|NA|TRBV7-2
CASSSSTLGAQETQYF
TGTGCCAGCAGCTCCTCCACCCTGGGGGCCCAAGAGACCCAGTACTTC
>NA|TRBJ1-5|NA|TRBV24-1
CATSGVEGNQPQHF
TGTGCCACCAGTGGGGTGGAAGGCAATCAGCCCCAGCATTTT
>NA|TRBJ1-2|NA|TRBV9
CASSVGDGYTF
TGTGCCAGCAGCGTAGGTGATGGCTACACCTTC
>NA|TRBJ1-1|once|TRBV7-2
CASSPQGLQEAFF
TGTGCCAGCAGCCCGCAGGGGCTACAGGAAGCTTTCTTT
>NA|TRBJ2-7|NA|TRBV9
CASSGAESYEQYF
TGTGCCAGCAGCGGGGCGGAGTCCTACGAGCAGTACTTC
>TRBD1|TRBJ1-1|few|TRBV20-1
CSARDLGDRVNTEAFF
TGCAGTGCTAGAGATCTAGGGGACAGGGTGAACACTGAAGCTTTCTTT
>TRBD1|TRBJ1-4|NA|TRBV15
CATSRGKLTGRNEKLFF
TGTGCCACCAGCAGAGGGAAGCTGACAGGGAGGAATGAAAAACTGTTTTTT
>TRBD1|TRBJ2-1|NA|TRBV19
CASSWGQGVLSSYNEQFF
TGTGCCAGTAGCTGGGGACAGGGAGTCTTGAGCTCCTACAATGAGCAGTTCTTC
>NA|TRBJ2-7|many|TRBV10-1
CASSGTRTGTDEQYF
TGCGCCAGCAGTGGGACTAGAACAGGGACCGACGAGCAGTACTTC
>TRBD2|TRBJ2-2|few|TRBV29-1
CSALLAGNTGELFF
TGCAGCGCCCTACTAGCGGGGAACACCGGGGAGCTGTTTTTT
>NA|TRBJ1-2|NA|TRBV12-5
CASGLVDGGLGGYTF
TGTGCTAGTGGTTTGGTCGACGGAGGTCTAGGGGGCTACACCTTC
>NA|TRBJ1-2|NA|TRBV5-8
CASSFGLISGYTF
TGTGCCAGCAGCTTCGGGCTTATCAGCGGCTACACCTTC
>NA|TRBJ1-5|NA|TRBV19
CASTGLGPQHF
TGTGCCAGTACGGGGCTAGGGCCCCAGCATTTT
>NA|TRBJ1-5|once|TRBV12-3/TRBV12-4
CASSLHRDQPQHF
TGTGCCAGCAGTCTCCACAGGGATCAGCCCCAGCATTTT
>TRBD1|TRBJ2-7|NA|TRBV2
CASRTQQGATSYEQYF
TGTGCCAGCAGAACACAACAGGGGGCGACCTCCTACGAGCAGTACTTC
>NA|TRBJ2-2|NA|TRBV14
CASSRLSGTGELFF
TGTGCCAGCAGCAGATTGAGTGGCACCGGGGAGCTGTTTTTT
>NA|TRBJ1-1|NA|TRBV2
CASTHDRNTEAFF
TGTGCCAGCACCCACGACCGGAACACTGAAGCTTTCTTT
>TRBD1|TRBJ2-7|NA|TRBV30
CACDRGGYYEQYF
TGTGCCTGCGACAGGGGAGGCTACTACGAGCAGTACTTC
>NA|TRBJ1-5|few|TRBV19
CASRPPGHPQPQHF
TGTGCCAGTAGACCCCCAGGGCATCCTCAGCCCCAGCATTTT
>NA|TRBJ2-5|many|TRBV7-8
CASSLARVETQYF
TGTGCCAGCAGCTTAGCGCGGGTAGAGACCCAGTACTTC
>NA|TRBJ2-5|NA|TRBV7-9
CASSLVLSEETQYF
TGTGCCAGCAGCTTAGTTCTGTCAGAAGAGACCCAGTACTTC
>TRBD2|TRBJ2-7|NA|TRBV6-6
CASSYSTGGEQYF
TGTGCCAGCAGTTACTCGACGGGGGGCGAGCAGTACTTC
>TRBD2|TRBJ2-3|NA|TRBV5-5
CASSQEWGTSGSGIGDTQYF
TGTGCCAGCAGCCAAGAGTGGGGGACTAGCGGGAGTGGTATCGGAGATACGCAGTATTTT
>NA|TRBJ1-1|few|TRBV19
CASSRSRNTEAFF
TGTGCCAGTAGCCGGTCCAGGAACACTGAAGCTTTCTTT
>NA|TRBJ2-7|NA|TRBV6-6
CASRSGVSYGQYF
TGTGCCAGCAGATCAGGGGTCTCCTACGGGCAGTACTTC
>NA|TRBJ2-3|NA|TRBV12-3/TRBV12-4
CASSPAPGPDTQYF
TGTGCCAGCAGTCCAGCACCAGGACCAGATACGCAGTATTTT
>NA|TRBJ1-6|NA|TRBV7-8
CASTTVGRGNSPLHF
TGTGCCAGCACAACGGTGGGCAGGGGTAATTCACCCCTCCACTTT
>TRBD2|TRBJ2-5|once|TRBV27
CASSSLAGGLQETQYF
TGTGCCAGCAGTTCTTTAGCGGGGGGTCTCCAAGAGACCCAGTACTTC
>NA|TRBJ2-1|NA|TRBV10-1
CASSDRVNLDNEQFF
TGCGCCAGCAGTGACCGAGTGAACCTCGACAATGAGCAGTTCTTC
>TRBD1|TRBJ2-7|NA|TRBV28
CASRLPGQRFAEQYF
TGTGCCAGCAGATTACCGGGACAGCGCTTCGCCGAGCAGTACTTC
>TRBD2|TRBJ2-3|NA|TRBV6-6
CASSSGLAYSTDTQYF
TGTGCCAGCAGTTCCGGACTAGCGTATAGCACAGATACGCAGTATTTT
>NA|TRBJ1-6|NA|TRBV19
CASSTPGLYNSPLHF
TGTGCCAGTAGTACCCCGGGACTGTACAATTCACCCCTCCACTTT
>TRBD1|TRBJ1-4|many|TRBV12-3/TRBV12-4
CASSLVGAGGREKLFF
TGTGCCAGCAGTTTAGTAGGTGCAGGGGGCAGGGAAAAACTGTTTTTT
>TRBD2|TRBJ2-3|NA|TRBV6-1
CASTSTSGRALDTQYF
TGTGCCAGCACCTCGACTAGCGGGAGGGCCTTAGATACGCAGTATTTT
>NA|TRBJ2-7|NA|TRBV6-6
CASSNSGISYEQYF
TGTGCCAGCAGTAATTCGGGAATTTCCTACGAGCAGTACTTC
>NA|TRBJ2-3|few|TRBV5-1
CASSEGGGYTQYF
TGCGCCAGCAGTGAGGGTGGGGGTTATACGCAGTATTTT
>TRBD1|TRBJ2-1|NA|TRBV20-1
CSATRVWDREGNEQFF
TGCAGTGCTACTCGCGTCTGGGACAGGGAAGGCAATGAGCAGTTCTTC
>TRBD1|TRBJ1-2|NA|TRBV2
CACSEMTGFSYTF
TGTGCCTGCAGCGAAATGACAGGGTTCAGCTACACCTTC
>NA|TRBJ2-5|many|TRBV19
CASGARETQYF
TGTGCCAGTGGGGCCAGGGAGACCCAGTACTTC
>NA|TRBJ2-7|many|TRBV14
CASSQPGDEQYF
TGTGCCAGCAGCCAACCAGGGGACGAGCAGTACTTC
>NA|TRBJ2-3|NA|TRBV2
CASSSSSTDTQYF
TGTGCCAGCAGCTCTTCTAGCACAGATACGCAGTATTTT
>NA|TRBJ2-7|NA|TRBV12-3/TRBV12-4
CASSLGIEQYF
TGTGCCAGCAGTTTGGGTATCGAGCAGTACTTC
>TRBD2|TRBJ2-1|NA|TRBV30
CARSMVAGYNEQFF
TGTGCCCGGAGTATGGTAGCGGGCTACAATGAGCAGTTCTTC
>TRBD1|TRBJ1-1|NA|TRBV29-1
CSVAETGETEAFF
TGCAGCGTTGCGGAGACAGGGGAGACTGAAGCTTTCTTT
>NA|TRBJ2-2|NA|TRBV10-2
CASTRGENTGELFF
TGCGCCAGCACTAGAGGGGAGAACACCGGGGAGCTGTTTTTT
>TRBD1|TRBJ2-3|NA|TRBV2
CASSRPRTGTDTQYF
TGTGCCAGCAGCCGACCCCGGACAGGGACAGATACGCAGTATTTT